This TCR beta chain was captured in a study of metastatic and nonmetastatic thyroid tumors. Across the whole study: It was across blood and tumor or nodule tissue from malignant and benign thyroid patients that repertoires were compared. Study results and caveats: Reportedly, malignant thyroid tumors had significantly higher TCR beta diversity than benign nodules, in blood and tumor.

TCRdb reassembled clones from the PCR reads with MiXCR. The sample holds 37,000 or so clones, approximately 15% seen once. In this sample, this clone turned up many times. Its antigen is currently unknown. No treatment of any kind had been given to any patient before thyroid surgery. The CDR3 extends over 14 amino acids. Germline V gene lookup returns CDR1 LNHNV and CDR2 YYDKDF (reference sequence). Trimming removed 1 base from V and 3 bases from J; junction bases left unmatched: 0. The sequencing sample was made of blood. V and J are TRBV15 and TRBJ2-7, with 10 positions matching TRBD2. This TCR was sampled from a female donor with papillary thyroid cancer or a benign thyroid nodule (not recorded which). Some clones in this sample may be carry-over from other donors' samples. In nucleotides, the CDR3 is TGTGCCACCAGCAGAGGGACTAGCGGCTACGAGCAGTACTTC. Protein sequence: CATSRGTSGYEQYF.